The source of this TCR beta chain is a study of T cell responses to AZD1222 COVID-19 vaccine. Notes on this clone: Its antigen is still unknown. The identical CDR3 is also encoded by other nucleotide sequences in the sample.

General study findings and limits: The donors showed a predominance of white British ancestry and of females, with possible underestimation of clonal diversity. It was only a handful of AZD1222 recipients who were seropositive at baseline. Scientists sampled the repertoires only once the peak T cell response had passed.

Second-dose intervals of approximately 4 or approximately 12 weeks were pooled. From germline, CDR1 is SGHRS and CDR2 YFSETQ. With 4 bases removed from V and 4 bases from J, the gap between germline ends came to 9 bases. CDR3 length equals 13 residues. The data were produced by immunoSEQ multiplex PCR, yet TCRdb's version contains in-frame clones alone and is incomplete. The data show 95,000 to 100,000 clones, roughly 86% seen once. The receptor was derived from an adult who received the AZD1222 COVID-19 vaccine. V usage is TRBV5-1 and J usage is TRBJ1-3, with a possible D match to TRBD1 (6 bases). Sequencing was performed on peripheral blood, taken 28 days after the second AZD1222 dose. This CDR3 is CASSLDRGNTIYF. CDR3 coding DNA: TGCGCCAGCAGCCTGGACAGAGGAAACACCATATATTTT.